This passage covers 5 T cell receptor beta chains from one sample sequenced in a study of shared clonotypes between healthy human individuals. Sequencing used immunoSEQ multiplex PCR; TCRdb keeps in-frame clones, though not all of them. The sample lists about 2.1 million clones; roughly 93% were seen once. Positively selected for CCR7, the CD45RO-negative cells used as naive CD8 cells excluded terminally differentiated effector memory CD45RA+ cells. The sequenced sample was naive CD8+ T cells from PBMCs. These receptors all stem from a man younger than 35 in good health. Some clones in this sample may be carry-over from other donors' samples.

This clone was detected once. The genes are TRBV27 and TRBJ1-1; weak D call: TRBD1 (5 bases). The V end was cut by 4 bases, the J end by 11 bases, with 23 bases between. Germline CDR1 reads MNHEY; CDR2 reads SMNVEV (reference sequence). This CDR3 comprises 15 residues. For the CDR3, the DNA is TGTGCCAGCAGTTCATCTCTCGGGACCCCCTTAGTGGCTTTCTTT. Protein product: CASSSSLGTPLVAFF.

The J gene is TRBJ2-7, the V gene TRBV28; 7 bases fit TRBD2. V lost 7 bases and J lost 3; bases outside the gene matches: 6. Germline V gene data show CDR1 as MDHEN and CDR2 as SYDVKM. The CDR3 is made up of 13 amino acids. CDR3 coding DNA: TGTGCCAGCAAGCTAGCGGCGCTCTACGAGCAGTACTTC. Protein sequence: CASKLAALYEQYF.

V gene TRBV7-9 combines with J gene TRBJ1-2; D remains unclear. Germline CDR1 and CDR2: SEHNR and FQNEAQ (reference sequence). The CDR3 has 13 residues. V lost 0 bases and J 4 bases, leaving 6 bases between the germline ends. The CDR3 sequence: CASSLARIYGYTF. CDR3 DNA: TGTGCCAGCAGCTTAGCGAGGATCTATGGCTACACCTTC. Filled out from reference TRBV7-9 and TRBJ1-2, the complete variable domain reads DTGVSQNPRHKITKRGQNVTFRCDPISEHNRLYWYRQTLGQGPEFLTYFQNEAQLEKSRLLSDRFSAERPKGSFSTLEIQRTEQGDSAMYLCASSLARIYGYTFGSGTRLTVV.

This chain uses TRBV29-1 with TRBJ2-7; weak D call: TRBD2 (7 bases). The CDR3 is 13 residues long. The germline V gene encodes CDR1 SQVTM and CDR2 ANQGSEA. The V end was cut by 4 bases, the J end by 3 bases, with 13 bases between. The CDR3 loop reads CSVVSGGLYEQYF. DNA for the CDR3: TGCAGCGTTGTTTCGGGGGGCCTCTACGAGCAGTACTTC.

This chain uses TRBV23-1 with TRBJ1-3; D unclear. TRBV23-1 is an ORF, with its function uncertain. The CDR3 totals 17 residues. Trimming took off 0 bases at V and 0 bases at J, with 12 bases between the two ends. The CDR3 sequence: CASSQSINRHSGNTIYF. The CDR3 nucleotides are TGCGCCAGCAGTCAATCGATAAACCGCCACTCTGGAAACACCATATATTTT.